These 23 T cell receptor beta chains were all obtained from the same sample, sequenced in a study of blood T cell repertoires in COVID-19. Using immunoSEQ multiplex PCR, the repertoire was profiled, and TCRdb retains in-frame clones only, with some absent. Of 450,000 or so clones listed, around 91% are singletons. What was sequenced was peripheral blood. These receptors came from a woman in her thirties or forties with COVID-19, enrolled during active disease.

The V and J genes are TRBV27 and TRBJ2-7, with a weak D call TRBD1 (6 bases). Germline V gene data show CDR1 as MNHEY and CDR2 as SMNVEV (reference sequence). This CDR3 has 13 residues. V shed 6 bases and J shed 2 bases, with 11 bases lying between them. CDR3 in amino acids: CASSRQVPYEQYF. The CDR3 DNA reads as TGTGCCAGCAGCAGACAGGTTCCCTACGAGCAGTACTTC.

J is TRBJ2-7 and V is TRBV19; possible D gene TRBD2, 5 bases. The CDR3 is 14 residues long. V dropped 5 bases and J dropped 2 bases, with 13 bases sitting between them. The germline CDR1 and CDR2 sequences are LNHDA and SQIVND (reference sequence). CDR3 DNA: TGTGCCAGTAGTGAGGGCGGCTGGACCTACGAGCAGTACTTC. Amino acids: CASSEGGWTYEQYF.

CDR3 sequence reads: CSVYQGYEQYF. CDR3 bases: TGCAGCGTCTACCAGGGGTACGAGCAGTACTTC. This chain connects TRBV29-1 to TRBJ2-7, with a tentative D call TRBD1 (6 bases). V lost 6 bases and J 4 bases, leaving 10 bases between the germline ends. Germline assignment: CDR1 SQVTM and CDR2 ANQGSEA. The CDR3 consists of 11 residues.

V is TRBV7-8 and J is TRBJ1-2; D is perhaps TRBD1 (5 bases). The CDR3 is 13 amino acids. Between the trimmed V and J ends, which lost 5 bases and 7 bases, there was a span of 14 bases. Germline V CDR1 and CDR2: SGHVS, FQNEAQ. The CDR3 loop is CASSPGREVGYTF. In DNA form, the CDR3 reads TGTGCCAGCAGCCCCGGCAGGGAGGTTGGCTACACCTTC.

J is TRBJ2-1 and V is TRBV5-1, with D unclear. The CDR3 has 14 residues. CDR1 is SGHRS and CDR2 is YFSETQ in the germline V gene. Trimming cost V 5 bases and J 4 bases, with 13 bases left between them. CDR3 loop: CASRQTGSYNEQFF. CDR3 DNA sequence: TGCGCCAGCAGGCAGACCGGGTCGTACAATGAGCAGTTCTTC.

The chain carries TRBV4-1 and TRBJ2-7; TRBD2 matches 9 bases. Trimming took 4 bases from V and 0 from J; bases not matched to a gene: 4. Germline V gene sequence: CDR1 MGHRA, CDR2 YSYEKL. The CDR3 consists of 15 residues. The CDR3 DNA sequence: TGCGCCAGCAGCCCGGGAGCGGGAGGCTCCTACGAGCAGTACTTC. It encodes CASSPGAGGSYEQYF.

The chain recombines TRBV28 with TRBJ1-2, with 7 nucleotides matching TRBD1. J gave up 14 bases and V 6 bases, and 15 bases lay outside the gene matches. Germline lookup yields CDR1 MDHEN and CDR2 SYDVKM. This CDR3 is 13 amino acids long. CDR3 region: CASSHYGTEEWTF. For the CDR3, the DNA is TGTGCCAGCAGCCACTACGGGACAGAAGAGTGGACCTTC.

V is TRBV4-3 and J is TRBJ1-1, with D maybe TRBD1 (6 bases). The CDR3 consists of 15 residues. Trimming took 1 base from V and 5 from J, leaving 14 bases between them. Germline lookup yields CDR1 LGHNA and CDR2 YSLEER. CDR3 region: CASSQVFGGRTEAFF. CDR3 DNA sequence: TGCGCCAGCAGCCAAGTTTTCGGGGGGCGGACTGAAGCTTTCTTT.

The chain couples TRBV4-1 to TRBJ1-5, with D tentatively TRBD1 (6 bases). Looked up from germline, CDR1 is MGHRA and CDR2 is YSYEKL. The CDR3 runs 16 residues. V was trimmed by 3 bases and J by 4 bases, leaving 16 bases between them. The CDR3 nucleotides read TGCGCCAGCAGCCACCTCCCGTTGAGGGGGAATCAGCCCCAGCATTTT. Translation gives CASSHLPLRGNQPQHF.

This clone was seen a few times. The same CDR3 can be traced to other DNA sequences in this sample. This chain uses TRBV28 with TRBJ1-4, with TRBD1 as a possible D gene (6 bases). The CDR3 sequence is 14 residues long. Trimming left V 6 bases short and J 4 bases short, with 12 bases between. From germline, CDR1 is MDHEN and CDR2 SYDVKM. The CDR3, as DNA: TGTGCCAGCAGCTCAGGGGCCCTTAATGAAAAACTGTTTTTT. This encodes CASSSGALNEKLFF. Supplemented by reference TRBV28 and TRBJ1-4, the full variable domain reads DVKVTQSSRYLVKRTGEKVFLECVQDMDHENMFWYRQDPGLGLRLIYFSYDVKMKEKGDIPEGYSVSREKKERFSLILESASTNQTSMYLCASSSGALNEKLFFGSGTQLSVL.

V usage is TRBV29-1 and J usage is TRBJ1-3, with TRBD1 as a possible D gene (6 bases). V was pared by 7 bases and J by 1 base, with 20 bases between. CDR1 is SQVTM and CDR2 is ANQGSEA in the germline V gene. The CDR3 runs to 16 residues. CDR3 nucleotide sequence: TGCAGCGCCACTCACGGGGGGGGACAATCTGGAAACACCATATATTTT. Residues: CSATHGGGQSGNTIYF. The whole variable domain, filled in from reference TRBV29-1 and TRBJ1-3, reads SAVISQKPSRDICQRGTSLTIQCQVDSQVTMMFWYRQQPGQSLTLIATANQGSEATYESGFVIDKFPISRPNLTFSTLTVSNMSPEDSSIYLCSATHGGGQSGNTIYFGEGSWLTVV.

The chain carries TRBV5-1 and TRBJ2-1; D perhaps matches TRBD2 (5 bases). The CDR3 sequence is 15 residues long. CDR1 is SGHRS, CDR2 YFSETQ, per germline. V lost 2 bases and J lost 0, with 9 bases in between. The DNA of the CDR3 is TGCGCCAGCAGCTTTGGGGAGAGCTCCTACAATGAGCAGTTCTTC. Its translation is CASSFGESSYNEQFF.

The V call is TRBV6-2 or TRBV6-3, the J call TRBJ2-7; TRBD1 aligns across 7 bases. The germline V gene has CDR1 MNHEY and CDR2 SVGEGT. The CDR3 has 13 amino acids. V lost 6 bases to trimming and J lost 7 bases; unmatched junction nucleotides: 9. The CDR3 sequence: CASSRQGSGEQYF. The CDR3 DNA sequence: TGTGCCAGCAGCCGACAGGGATCGGGTGAGCAGTACTTC.

J is TRBJ1-3 and V is TRBV9; the match to TRBD1 covers 9 bases. V shed 0 bases and J 2 bases; nucleotides not matched to a gene: 6. CDR3 length equals 17 residues. Germline V CDR1 and CDR2: SGDLS, YYNGEE. CDR3 nucleotides: TGTGCCAGCAGCGTAGGTACAGGGGGCACGACTGGAAACACCATATATTTT. Protein product: CASSVGTGGTTGNTIYF.

The chain carries TRBV5-1 and TRBJ2-2; TRBD2 aligns across 8 bases. V was clipped by 4 bases and J by 3 bases; unmatched bases: 2. This CDR3 contains 14 residues. CDR1 is SGHRS, CDR2 YFSETQ, per germline. CDR3 protein: CASSVRGDTGELFF. The CDR3 region has the DNA TGCGCCAGCAGCGTGCGGGGGGACACCGGGGAGCTGTTTTTT.

J is TRBJ1-6 and V is TRBV7-8; D possibly corresponds to TRBD1 (5 bases). The CDR3 is 15 residues long. Trimming cost V 7 bases and J 1 base, with 11 bases left between them. Germline assignment: CDR1 SGHVS and CDR2 FQNEAQ. As DNA, the CDR3 is TGTGCCAGCACAGGGAGGCTATCCTATAATTCACCCCTCCACTTT. Encoded protein: CASTGRLSYNSPLHF.

As concerns this clone: Other DNA sequences in this specimen translate into the identical CDR3. This sequence joins TRBV18 and TRBJ1-2, with TRBD1 as a possible D gene (5 bases). This CDR3 region has 13 residues. V lost 3 bases, J lost 5 bases, and 10 bases lay in between. Germline V gene lookup returns CDR1 KGHSH and CDR2 LQKENI. DNA for the CDR3: TGTGCCAGCTCACCCCAGGCAGGGTATGGCTACACCTTC. Translation: CASSPQAGYGYTF.

This clone was counted a single time. The rearrangement uses TRBV6-5 and TRBJ2-7; D is uncertain. The V gene lost 6 bases and the J gene lost 4 bases, with 16 bases spanning the gap. The CDR3 runs to 14 residues. Germline CDR1 and CDR2: MNHEY and SVGAGI. CDR3 DNA sequence: TGTGCCAGCAGCTCCCCGGGTACGGGTTACGAGCAGTACTTC. Translation gives CASSSPGTGYEQYF.

The rearrangement uses TRBV25-1 and TRBJ1-1, with D hard to call. CDR1 is MGHDK, CDR2 SYGVNS, per germline. Between the trimmed V and J ends, which lost 1 base and 0 bases, there was a span of 6 bases. The CDR3 runs 14 residues. CDR3 in amino acids: CASSESRVNTEAFF. CDR3 in DNA: TGTGCCAGCAGTGAATCCCGTGTGAACACTGAAGCTTTCTTT.

The J gene is TRBJ2-3, the V gene TRBV7-2, with a possible D match to TRBD1 (6 bases). Germline lookup yields CDR1 SGHTA and CDR2 FQGNSA. CDR3 size: 14 residues. Trimming left V 5 bases short and J 0 bases short, with 9 bases between. The CDR3 is CASSPGHSTDTQYF. CDR3 nucleotide sequence: TGTGCCAGCAGCCCGGGACATAGCACAGATACGCAGTATTTT.

This chain joins TRBV7-8 and TRBJ2-7; 8 bases agree with TRBD2. J lost 2 bases, V lost 5 bases, and 11 bases had no gene match. The V gene's germline CDR1 is SGHVS and CDR2 FQNEAQ. The CDR3 loop spans 16 amino acids. DNA for the CDR3: TGTGCCAGCAGCCGCCGCGTAGCGGGGCAAGCCTACGAGCAGTACTTC. The encoded protein is CASSRRVAGQAYEQYF.

This clone turned up a few times. V and J are TRBV11-3 and TRBJ2-7; the match to TRBD1 covers 7 bases. Losses at the gene ends were 5 bases for V and 0 bases for J; bases not matched to a gene: 7. The CDR3 has 15 amino acids. Looked up from germline, CDR1 is SGHNT and CDR2 is YENEEA. Here the CDR3 DNA reads TGTGCCAGCAGCCTCCGACAGGGCCTCTCCTACGAGCAGTACTTC. Translated, it gives CASSLRQGLSYEQYF.

The chain couples TRBV11-2 to TRBJ1-1; D is possibly TRBD1 (5 bases). Trimming shortened V by 3 bases and J by 4 bases, and 12 bases separated the two germline ends. The length of the CDR3 is 14 residues. CDR1 and CDR2 (germline): SGHAT, FQNNGV. The CDR3 sequence: CASSFAGSLTEAFF. The CDR3 nucleotides are TGTGCCAGCAGCTTCGCAGGGTCGCTCACTGAAGCTTTCTTT.